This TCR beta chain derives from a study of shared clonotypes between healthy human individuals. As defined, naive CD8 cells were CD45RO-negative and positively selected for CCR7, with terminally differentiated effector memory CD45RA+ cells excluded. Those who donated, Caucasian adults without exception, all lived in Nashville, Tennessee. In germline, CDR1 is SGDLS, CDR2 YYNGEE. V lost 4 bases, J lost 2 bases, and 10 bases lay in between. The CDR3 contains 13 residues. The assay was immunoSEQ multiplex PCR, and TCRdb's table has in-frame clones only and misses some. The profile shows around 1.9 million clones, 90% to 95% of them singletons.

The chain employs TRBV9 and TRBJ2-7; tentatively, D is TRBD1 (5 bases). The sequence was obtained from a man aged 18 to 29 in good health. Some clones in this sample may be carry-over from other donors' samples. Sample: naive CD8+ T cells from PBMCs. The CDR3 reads CASSIGDPYEQYF. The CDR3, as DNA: TGTGCCAGCAGCATAGGGGATCCCTACGAGCAGTACTTC.